This T cell receptor (beta chain) was found in a study of post-analysis software for immune sequencing data. The wider study: Patients had relapsing-remitting, secondary progressive or progressive-relapsing multiple sclerosis; some lacked subtype.

TCR beta libraries were prepared from cDNA with unique molecular identifiers. Yield was roughly 0.5 million cDNA molecules from around 0.96 to 9.9 million T cells. TCRdb re-called the PCR reads through MiXCR, storing one row per CDR3 protein. The data hold some 800,000 distinct CDR3 sequences, with more than 45% observed a single time. Findings of the study overall: Batch-matched samples strongly co-clustered by F measure. Significantly decreased normalized Chao1 diversity was recorded for multiple sclerosis patients relative to controls. The five TRBV segments detected at higher frequency in patients than in controls included TRBV5-6, TRBV5-1 and TRBV20-1.

Concerning this clonotype: The antigen remains undetermined.

Germline values: CDR1 SEHNR, CDR2 FQNEAQ (reference sequence). This CDR3 is built from 14 residues. Trimming cost V 2 bases and J 5 bases, with 13 bases left between them. The rearrangement joins TRBV7-9 to TRBJ2-7; D possibly corresponds to TRBD2 (5 bases). The clonotype originates from a girl between 10 and 17 years old with multiple sclerosis. Specimen: blood. The CDR3 spells CASSLQEAGHEQYF. The CDR3 DNA follows: TGTGCCAGCAGCTTACAGGAGGCAGGCCACGAGCAGTACTTC.